The 8 T cell receptor beta chains below come from one sample, sequenced in a study of regulatory T cells in long-lasting Graves disease. iRepertoire HTBI primers and Arm-PCR of CDR3 regions built TCR beta libraries. Each CDR3 protein is one row after TCRdb ran MiXCR on the multiplex PCR reads. The sample consists of about 420,000 distinct CDR3 sequences, 23% of them appearing once. Time point of the sample: persistent/refractory GD, antithyroid drugs over 5 years with positive TRAb. RNA from PBMCs was the source of the TCR library. The sample here was peripheral blood mononuclear cells (PBMCs), taken when the disease was refractory, from a patient treated with antithyroid drugs. Every receptor here comes from a female donor with Graves disease.

In this sample, this clonotype turned up many times. The chain carries TRBV20-1 and TRBJ1-5; 10 bases line up with TRBD1. The V gene end was trimmed by 6 bases and the J gene end by 2 bases; junction bases not matched to a gene: 1. The CDR3 has 13 amino acids. Germline V gene lookup returns CDR1 DFQATT and CDR2 SNEGSKA (reference sequence). CDR3 sequence reads: CSAGTGGNQPQHF. The CDR3 region has the DNA TGCAGTGCAGGGACAGGGGGCAATCAGCCCCAGCATTTT.

This clonotype was seen a few times. The V gene is TRBV20-1, the J gene TRBJ1-5, with a weak D call TRBD1 (6 bases). The germline V and J ends were trimmed by 6 bases and 0 bases, with 12 bases remaining between them. This CDR3 has 14 residues. In germline, CDR1 is DFQATT, CDR2 SNEGSKA (reference sequence). CDR3 sequence: CSARDIHSNQPQHF. The CDR3 DNA is TGCAGTGCCCGGGACATACATAGCAATCAGCCCCAGCATTTT.

J is TRBJ2-7 and V is TRBV20-1; D ambiguous. Germline CDR1 reads DFQATT; CDR2 reads SNEGSKA (reference sequence). There are 15 residues in the CDR3. V was trimmed by 6 bases and J by 3 bases, leaving 21 bases between them. CDR3: CSAPNPLSPYYEQYF. Here the CDR3 DNA reads TGCAGTGCGCCCAACCCCCTATCACCTTACTACGAGCAGTACTTC.

This clonotype was seen ten or more times. This rearrangement joins TRBV13 to TRBJ1-2; tentative D call: TRBD1 (5 bases). Germline CDR1 PRHDT, CDR2 FYEKMQ (reference sequence). The CDR3 is 14 residues long. V lost 5 bases and J lost 4, with 14 bases in between. The CDR3 DNA is TGTGCCAGCAGCCCCCGTGAAGGGGCCTATGGCTACACCTTC. It specifies CASSPREGAYGYTF.

This clonotype was detected only a few times. V and J are TRBV20-1 and TRBJ2-5, with 12 bases fitting TRBD2. The CDR3 runs to 18 residues. Losses at the gene ends were 3 bases for V and 4 bases for J; bases not matched to a gene: 15. Germline CDR1 reads DFQATT; CDR2 reads SNEGSKA (reference sequence). The CDR3 DNA follows: TGCAGTGCTAGGCCCCTCCAGAGAGGACTAGCGGGATTAGAGACCCAGTACTTC. Its protein is CSARPLQRGLAGLETQYF.

This clonotype was observed a few times. The V call is TRBV28, the J call TRBJ1-1; 8 nucleotides match TRBD1. There are 19 residues in the CDR3. The V gene end was trimmed by 7 bases and the J gene end by 5 bases; junction bases not matched to a gene: 24. CDR1 and CDR2 (germline): MDHEN, SYDVKM. Here the CDR3 DNA reads TGTGCCAGCAACACCCCCTTAGGAGGCACGACAGGGGATGGGACTGAAGCTTTCTTT. Translated: CASNTPLGGTTGDGTEAFF.

The chain's CDR3 is CASSREGLTEAFF. The CDR3 bases are TGCGCCAGCAGTAGGGAGGGTTTGACTGAAGCTTTCTTT. This rearrangement joins TRBV4-1 to TRBJ1-1; D not certain. The CDR3 is made up of 13 amino acids. Germline V CDR1 and CDR2: MGHRA, YSYEKL. V lost 6 bases and J 5 bases, leaving 13 bases between the germline ends.

This clonotype was found a few times. The gene calls are TRBV10-3 and TRBJ2-7, with D perhaps TRBD1 (6 bases). There are 13 residues in the CDR3. Looked up from germline, CDR1 is ENHRY and CDR2 is SYGVKD. The V end lost 5 bases, the J end lost 3 bases, and 11 bases lay between the germline ends. The CDR3 DNA reads as TGTGCCATCAGTAAGGTGGACAGCTACGAGCAGTACTTC. This codes for CAISKVDSYEQYF.